The 12 T cell receptor beta chains presented below share a single source sample, sequenced in a study of breast tumors, draining lymph nodes, adjacent tissues. TCRdb reanalysed the multiplex PCR reads using MiXCR and keeps one entry per CDR3 protein. The repertoire includes 33,000 or so distinct CDR3 sequences, less than 65% of them detected once, and under 20% sits in the top ten. Specimen: breast tumor tissue. The source of these receptors is a female donor with breast cancer. Some clones in this sample may be carry-over from other donors' samples.

In this sample, this clonotype turned up a few times. CDR3 sequence (DNA): TGTGCCATAGGGACAAGTAAGGAATCAGGGGAGCTGTTTTTT. This translates into CAIGTSKESGELFF. The chain links TRBV10-3 to TRBJ2-2; perhaps TRBD1 as D (6 bases). V was cut by 9 bases and J by 8 bases, with 19 bases left in between. CDR3 length equals 14 residues. The germline V gene has CDR1 ENHRY and CDR2 SYGVKD.

This clonotype has a count of ten or more. A much larger clonotype is one base distant, so this may be a read error. The V gene is TRBV20-1, the J gene TRBJ2-1; TRBD2 aligns across 7 bases. The V gene's germline CDR1 is DFQATT and CDR2 SNEGSKA (reference sequence). V dropped 2 bases and J dropped 0; count of bases not matched to a gene: 25. The length of the CDR3 is 22 residues. The CDR3 sequence: CSARREFGTTGSTLSSYNEQFF. CDR3 bases: TGCAGTGCTAGAAGAGAATTCGGGACTACCGGGAGTACCCTCAGCTCCTACAATGAGCAGTTCTTC.

The V and J genes are TRBV24-1 and TRBJ2-3, with 9 bases matching TRBD2. CDR1 and CDR2 from the germline V gene are KGHDR and SFDVKD. The junction had 6 bases not matched to a gene; V was cut back by 3 bases and J by 12 bases. The CDR3 loop spans 13 amino acids. CDR3 sequence (DNA): TGTGCCACCAGTGATAGCGGGGGGCGGTCCCAGTATTTT. As protein: CATSDSGGRSQYF.

The chain has TRBV10-3 and TRBJ2-7; 8 nucleotides agree with TRBD2. Germline CDR1 and CDR2: ENHRY and SYGVKD. V trimming: 2 bases; J trimming: 0 bases; junction bases outside the gene matches: 6. This CDR3 comprises 16 residues. Written as DNA, the CDR3 is TGTGCCATCAGTGAGATGGAGACTAGCGCCTCCTACGAGCAGTACTTC. It specifies CAISEMETSASYEQYF.

This clonotype was seen ten or more times. This may arise from a read error, as a much more abundant clone is one base away. V usage is TRBV5-4 and J usage is TRBJ1-2, with D maybe TRBD1 (6 bases). The CDR3 spans 14 residues. Germline CDR1 and CDR2: SGHNT and YYREEE (reference sequence). CDR3 sequence (DNA): TGTGCCAGCAGCTGGGGACAATCAGGCTATGGCTACGCCTTC. This codes for CASSWGQSGYGYAF.

The chain combines TRBV2 with TRBJ2-7; D may be TRBD2 (5 bases). V was pared by 4 bases and J by 4 bases, with 14 bases between. The germline CDR1 and CDR2 sequences are SNHLY and FYNNEI. The CDR3 length is 14 residues. Here the CDR3 DNA reads TGTGCCAGCAGTGCTAGCTCAATGACTTACGAGCAGTACTTC. Translated: CASSASSMTYEQYF. Drawing the rest from reference TRBV2 and TRBJ2-7, the complete variable domain is EPEVTQTPSHQVTQMGQEVILRCVPISNHLYFYWYRQILGQKVEFLVSFYNNEISEKSEIFDDQFSVERPDGSNFTLKIRSTKLEDSAMYFCASSASSMTYEQYFGPGTRLTVT.

The chain combines TRBV2 with TRBJ2-2; 7 nucleotides match TRBD2. There are 15 residues in the CDR3. Germline-derived CDR1 and CDR2 are SNHLY and FYNNEI. The V and J ends lost 4 bases and 0 bases, in that order; junction bases with no gene match: 2. The CDR3 DNA follows: TGTGCCAGCAGTGTAAGCGGGACGAACACCGGGGAGCTGTTTTTT. Residues: CASSVSGTNTGELFF.

This clonotype is medium-sized in the sample. The V gene is TRBV15, the J gene TRBJ2-7; maybe TRBD1 (6 bases). Germline CDR1 and CDR2: LNHNV and YYDKDF (reference sequence). Trimming left V 1 base short and J 3 bases short, with 10 bases between. The CDR3 has 14 residues. The CDR3 here is CATSRGHRDYEQYF. The CDR3 DNA reads as TGTGCCACCAGCAGAGGTCACAGGGACTACGAGCAGTACTTC. The variable domain in full, with the rest retrieved from reference TRBV15 and TRBJ2-7, is DAMVIQNPRYQVTQFGKPVTLSCSQTLNHNVMYWYQQKSSQAPKLLFHYYDKDFNNEADTPDNFQSRRPNTSFCFLDIRSPGLGDTAMYLCATSRGHRDYEQYFGPGTRLTVT.

The table lists this clonotype with many counts. A clone one base away is much larger, so this may be a read error. This chain connects TRBV7-3 to TRBJ2-5; 14 bases are shared with TRBD2. The CDR3 has 15 residues. Germline V gives CDR1 SGHTA, CDR2 FQGTGA. The CDR3 region is CASSLWGLAGETQHF. The CDR3 nucleotides are TGTGCCAGCAGCTTATGGGGACTAGCGGGAGAGACCCAGCACTTC.

The V call is TRBV19, the J call TRBJ1-2, with a possible D match to TRBD1 (6 bases). Germline V gene data show CDR1 as LNHDA and CDR2 as SQIVND (reference sequence). The V and J ends lost 2 bases and 6 bases respectively, with 16 bases between them. This CDR3 is 15 amino acids long. The CDR3 DNA follows: TGTGCCAGTAGTATAAAGACAGGAGGGAGACATGGCTACACCTTC. This gives the protein CASSIKTGGRHGYTF.

The rearrangement joins TRBV5-1 to TRBJ2-7, with D maybe TRBD1 (6 bases). The CDR3 is 15 amino acids. Trimming cost V 0 bases and J 0 bases, with 10 bases left between them. The germline V gene encodes CDR1 SGHRS and CDR2 YFSETQ. The CDR3 DNA reads as TGCGCCAGCAGCTTGGGGACAGACCTCTCCTACGAGCAGTACTTC. Protein sequence: CASSLGTDLSYEQYF.

This clonotype was seen once. The CDR3 ends on some other residue instead of the conserved phenylalanine or tryptophan, so this is likely a read error. The gene calls are TRBV6-5 and TRBJ2-7, with a tentative D call TRBD1 (5 bases). This CDR3 contains 14 residues. The V gene's germline CDR1 is MNHEY and CDR2 SVGAGI. Here the CDR3 reads CASSHSKGRIGQYY. The CDR3 DNA reads as TGTGCTAGCAGTCACTCGAAGGGGCGTATTGGGCAGTACTAC.